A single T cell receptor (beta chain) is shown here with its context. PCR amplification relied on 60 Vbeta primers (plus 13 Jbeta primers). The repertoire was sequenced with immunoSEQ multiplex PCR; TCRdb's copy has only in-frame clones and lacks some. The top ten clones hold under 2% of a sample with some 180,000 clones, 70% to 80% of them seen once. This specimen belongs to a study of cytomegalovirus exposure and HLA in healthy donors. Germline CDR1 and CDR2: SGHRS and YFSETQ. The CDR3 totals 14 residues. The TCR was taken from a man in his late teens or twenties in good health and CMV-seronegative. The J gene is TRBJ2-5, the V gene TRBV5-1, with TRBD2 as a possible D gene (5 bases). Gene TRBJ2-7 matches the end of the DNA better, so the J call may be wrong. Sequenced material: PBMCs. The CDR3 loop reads CASRSQLGPYEQYF. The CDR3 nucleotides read TGCGCCAGCAGATCCCAACTAGGCCCCTACGAGCAGTACTTC.